The next 32 T cell receptor beta chains were all read from a single sample in a study of type 1 regulatory T cells. These receptors have no identified antigens. Using its own MiXCR run on the reads, TCRdb lists one record per CDR3 protein. The sample holds roughly 25,000 distinct CDR3 sequences, around 77% seen once. Sequencing was carried out using cultured T cells, either the whole culture or a sorted T cell fraction (not recorded which). Noted subset: Tr1-enriched cell product generated in vitro against host alloantigens. These receptors were obtained from a human donor in good health.

The V gene is TRBV10-3, the J gene TRBJ1-2, with D unresolved. There are 13 residues in the CDR3. The germline CDR1 and CDR2 sequences are ENHRY and SYGVKD. V dropped 0 bases and J dropped 8 bases, with 10 bases sitting between them. This CDR3 is CAISESDPGGYTF. Written as DNA, the CDR3 is TGTGCCATCAGTGAGTCCGACCCCGGCGGCTACACCTTC.

The chain links TRBV5-6 to TRBJ2-7; D gene uncertain. The CDR3 sequence is 14 residues long. The germline gives CDR1 SGHDT, CDR2 YYEEEE. V gave up 4 bases and J gave up 0 bases, with 11 bases separating them. CDR3 region: CASSRTSPSYEQYF. CDR3 DNA sequence: TGTGCCAGCAGCCGGACCTCTCCCTCCTACGAGCAGTACTTC.

This chain joins TRBV5-4 and TRBJ1-2, with D possibly being TRBD1 (6 bases). Germline V gene lookup returns CDR1 SGHNT and CDR2 YYREEE (reference sequence). The CDR3 spans 15 residues. V was shortened by 1 base and J by 4 bases, with 14 bases between the two germline ends. The CDR3 here is CASSLPPTGTYGYTF. For the CDR3, the DNA is TGTGCCAGCAGCTTGCCCCCTACAGGGACCTATGGCTACACCTTC.

This sequence joins TRBV5-1 and TRBJ1-5; 7 bases line up with TRBD1. J lost 3 bases, V lost 3 bases, and 6 bases had no gene match. The CDR3 length is 15 residues. CDR1 and CDR2 from the germline V gene are SGHRS and YFSETQ. For the CDR3, the DNA is TGCGCCAGCAGCTATGGAGGGACAGACAATCAGCCCCAGCATTTT. This translates into CASSYGGTDNQPQHF.

This rearrangement joins TRBV28 to TRBJ1-2; D gene ambiguous. V shed 6 bases and J shed 7 bases, with 18 bases lying between them. From germline, CDR1 is MDHEN and CDR2 SYDVKM. The CDR3 totals 14 residues. DNA of the CDR3: TGTGCCAGCAGCCGTTCGGGCGCGAATCTTGGCTACACCTTC. Protein sequence: CASSRSGANLGYTF.

The chain employs TRBV20-1 and TRBJ2-7, with D maybe TRBD1 (6 bases). Per the germline V gene, CDR1 is DFQATT and CDR2 is SNEGSKA (reference sequence). The CDR3 spans 14 residues. Trimming stripped 6 bases from V and 1 base from J, with 16 bases between. This CDR3 is CSAGDSDRSYEQYF. The DNA of the CDR3 is TGCAGTGCGGGCGATTCTGACAGGTCCTACGAGCAGTACTTC.

This chain uses TRBV5-1 with TRBJ2-7; 11 bases are a match to TRBD1. The ends lost 4 bases at V and 3 bases at J; junction bases unmatched: 3. CDR3 length: 14 residues. Germline CDR1 and CDR2: SGHRS and YFSETQ. The chain's CDR3 is CASSGGTGGYEQYF. DNA of the CDR3: TGCGCCAGCAGCGGGGGGACAGGGGGCTACGAGCAGTACTTC.

J is TRBJ2-5 and V is TRBV10-3, with 7 bases aligning to TRBD1. V gave up 5 bases and J gave up 3 bases; unmatched junction bases: 3. The CDR3 covers 13 residues. The germline CDR1 and CDR2 sequences are ENHRY and SYGVKD. CDR3 sequence: CAISYRGEETQYF. The DNA of the CDR3 is TGTGCCATCAGTTACAGGGGAGAAGAGACCCAGTACTTC.

This clonotype appeared a few times. The chain employs TRBV14 and TRBJ1-6, with 8 bases that match TRBD1. With 1 base clipped from V and 6 bases from J, the junction kept 5 bases outside the gene matches. Germline V CDR1 and CDR2: SGHDN, FVKESK. The CDR3 totals 16 residues. CDR3 nucleotides: TGTGCCAGCAGCCAAGCAACAGGGGGTGGTAATTCACCCCTCCACTTT. Translation gives CASSQATGGGNSPLHF.

This clonotype is labeled medium-sized. The J gene is TRBJ2-3, the V gene TRBV20-1, with D possibly called TRBD1 or TRBD2 (7 bases each). The ends were cut back, 5 bases at V and 1 base at J, with 13 bases in the middle. This CDR3 is built from 14 residues. Germline V gene lookup returns CDR1 DFQATT and CDR2 SNEGSKA (reference sequence). In DNA form, the CDR3 reads TGCAGTGCTCTCAGGGGGGGGGGCACAGATACGCAGTATTTT. It codes for CSALRGGGTDTQYF.

This rearrangement joins TRBV27 to TRBJ2-5; possibly TRBD2 for D (6 bases). This CDR3 is built from 15 residues. V was clipped by 5 bases and J by 7 bases, with 20 bases between them. Germline CDR1 MNHEY, CDR2 SMNVEV (reference sequence). The CDR3 spells CASSPSAGPGRTQYF. CDR3 DNA sequence: TGTGCCAGCAGTCCGTCCGCGGGACCGGGGAGGACCCAGTACTTC.

The V and J genes are TRBV20-1 and TRBJ2-5; 9 nucleotides match TRBD2. CDR1 and CDR2 from the germline V gene are DFQATT and SNEGSKA (reference sequence). V shed 2 bases, J shed 7 bases, and the junction held 11 bases outside the gene matches. CDR3 length: 15 residues. The CDR3: CSARQAGGPGGTQYF. CDR3 DNA sequence: TGCAGTGCTAGACAAGCGGGGGGCCCCGGAGGGACCCAGTACTTC.

This clonotype was detected only once. CDR3 coding DNA: TGCGCCAGCAGCAACAGCGGGGGGGCCGGCGAGACCCAGTACTTC. Encoded protein: CASSNSGGAGETQYF. The chain links TRBV5-1 to TRBJ2-5, with 10 bases fitting TRBD2. Germline-derived CDR1 and CDR2 are SGHRS and YFSETQ. The CDR3 contains 15 residues. Trimming took 4 bases from V and 5 from J; bases not matched to a gene: 8.

This chain connects TRBV18 to TRBJ2-7; 8 positions match TRBD1. The CDR3 has 14 amino acids. Germline V gene sequence: CDR1 KGHSH, CDR2 LQKENI. V dropped 4 bases and J dropped 3; count of bases not matched to a gene: 5. CDR3 protein: CASSQDRGGYEQYF. The CDR3 bases are TGTGCCAGCTCACAAGACAGGGGTGGCTACGAGCAGTACTTC.

V gene TRBV27 combines with J gene TRBJ1-5; no clear D. From germline, CDR1 is MNHEY and CDR2 SMNVEV (reference sequence). The CDR3 covers 13 residues. Trimming pared 2 bases from V and 4 bases from J, leaving 6 bases between. CDR3 coding DNA: TGTGCCAGCAGTTTAGGGAGGAATCAGCCCCAGCATTTT. This codes for CASSLGRNQPQHF.

This chain connects TRBV27 to TRBJ2-3; 10 nucleotides agree with TRBD2. The CDR3 has 17 amino acids. Trimming removed 5 bases from V and 3 bases from J; junction bases left unmatched: 11. Germline values: CDR1 MNHEY, CDR2 SMNVEV (reference sequence). Here the CDR3 DNA reads TGTGCCAGCAGTCCCCTCCCTAGCGGGGGTTGGACAGATACGCAGTATTTT. As protein: CASSPLPSGGWTDTQYF.

This chain joins TRBV19 and TRBJ2-7, with 8 bases aligning to TRBD1. Germline CDR1 and CDR2: LNHDA and SQIVND (reference sequence). V was clipped by 3 bases and J by 5 bases; unmatched bases: 3. The CDR3 extends over 13 amino acids. This CDR3 reads CASSMTGVHEQYF. The CDR3 nucleotides read TGTGCCAGTAGTATGACAGGGGTTCACGAGCAGTACTTC. The full variable domain, its missing parts supplied by reference TRBV19 and TRBJ2-7, is DGGITQSPKYLFRKEGQNVTLSCEQNLNHDAMYWYRQDPGQGLRLIYYSQIVNDFQKGDIAEGYSVSREKKESFPLTVTSAQKNPTAFYLCASSMTGVHEQYFGPGTRLTVT.

This chain links TRBV19 with TRBJ2-2, with D unresolved. CDR1 LNHDA and CDR2 SQIVND come from the germline V gene (reference sequence). This CDR3 contains 12 residues. V dropped 5 bases and J dropped 8 bases, with 9 bases sitting between them. The CDR3 DNA follows: TGTGCCAGTAGTTCGAGACGGGGGGAGCTGTTTTTT. This encodes CASSSRRGELFF.

The chain uses TRBV15 and TRBJ2-2; D not resolved. Looked up from germline, CDR1 is LNHNV and CDR2 is YYDKDF (reference sequence). V was clipped by 1 base and J by 2 bases, with 8 bases between them. This CDR3 is built from 15 residues. CDR3 nucleotide sequence: TGTGCCACCAGCAGAGGGGCCAGTAACACCGGGGAGCTGTTTTTT. This gives the protein CATSRGASNTGELFF.

In its sample, this clonotype was seen a few times. The chain joins TRBV18 to TRBJ2-1; unclear D gene. CDR1 is KGHSH, CDR2 LQKENI, per germline. V was trimmed by 1 base and J by 9 bases, leaving 13 bases between them. The CDR3 runs to 14 residues. This CDR3 is CASSPQRATGEQFF. For the CDR3, the DNA is TGTGCCAGCTCACCACAGCGCGCTACGGGTGAGCAGTTCTTC.

The chain couples TRBV5-1 to TRBJ2-5; D is perhaps TRBD1 or TRBD2 (5 bases each). Germline V gene data show CDR1 as SGHRS and CDR2 as YFSETQ. V dropped 0 bases and J dropped 7 bases, with 16 bases sitting between them. This CDR3 comprises 15 residues. The CDR3 loop reads CASSLVGNRRRTQYF. In DNA form, the CDR3 reads TGCGCCAGCAGCTTGGTCGGGAACAGGCGCCGGACCCAGTACTTC. Drawing the rest from reference TRBV5-1 and TRBJ2-5, the complete variable domain is KAGVTQTPRYLIKTRGQQVTLSCSPISGHRSVSWYQQTPGQGLQFLFEYFSETQRNKGNFPGRFSGRQFSNSRSEMNVSTLELGDSALYLCASSLVGNRRRTQYFGPGTRLLVL.

The chain couples TRBV6-1 to TRBJ2-3; weak D call: TRBD2 (5 bases). Trimming removed 4 bases at V and 7 bases at J, with 27 bases between. The V gene's germline CDR1 is MNHNS and CDR2 SASEGT. There are 18 residues in the CDR3. The CDR3, as DNA: TGTGCCAGCAGTGGCGGATTCGGAGTCGTCGGGAACCCGTATACGCAGTATTTT. This codes for CASSGGFGVVGNPYTQYF.

The chain's CDR3 is CASSTGAKNIQYF. For the CDR3, the DNA is TGTGCCAGCAGCACCGGAGCCAAAAACATTCAGTACTTC. The V call is TRBV3-1, the J call TRBJ2-4; D is undetermined. V lost 5 bases and J lost 0, with 5 bases in between. The CDR3 extends over 13 amino acids. CDR1 is LGHDT and CDR2 is YNNKEL in the germline V gene (reference sequence).

J is TRBJ1-2 and V is TRBV6-1; D unclear. Germline V gives CDR1 MNHNS, CDR2 SASEGT. The CDR3 is made up of 12 amino acids. V lost 5 bases to trimming and J lost 7 bases, with 11 bases between them. CDR3: CASSPPEGGYTF. The DNA of the CDR3 is TGTGCCAGCAGTCCCCCCGAGGGTGGCTACACCTTC.

About this clonotype: The junction does not match germline at one end; this may be a read error. The V and J genes are TRBV6-5 and TRBJ2-5, with 7 bases identical to TRBD2. The CDR3 covers 18 residues. The germline V gene has CDR1 MNHEY and CDR2 SVGAGI. This CDR3 is CASSYSGRGGIPQGTQYF. The CDR3 coding sequence is TGTGCCAGCAGTTACTCGGGGAGGGGAGGGATTCCGCAAGGGACCCAGTACTTC.

In DNA, the CDR3 is TGCGCCAGCAGCCAAGAGGGGACACAAACCACCGCGAACACCGGGGAGCTGTTTTTT. The encoded protein is CASSQEGTQTTANTGELFF. The genes are TRBV4-1 and TRBJ2-2, with a tentative D call TRBD1 (6 bases). There are 19 residues in the CDR3. V was clipped by 0 bases and J by 0 bases, with 17 bases between them. Germline loops: CDR1 MGHRA, CDR2 YSYEKL.

J is TRBJ1-4 and V is TRBV6-2 or TRBV6-3, with D unresolved. Trimming pared 5 bases from V and 6 bases from J, leaving 7 bases between. The CDR3 spans 12 residues. Germline values: CDR1 MNHEY, CDR2 SVGEGT. CDR3 DNA sequence: TGTGCCAGCAGTCCGGCTGATGAAAAACTGTTTTTT. Translating gives CASSPADEKLFF.

The chain employs TRBV7-9 and TRBJ1-2, with no clear D. Germline V lookup: CDR1 SEHNR, CDR2 FQNEAQ (reference sequence). The CDR3 is 12 amino acids. V was shortened by 2 bases and J by 10 bases, with 11 bases between the two germline ends. The CDR3 region is CASSLPQGAYTF. The DNA for the CDR3 is TGTGCCAGCAGCTTACCCCAAGGCGCCTACACCTTC.

The genes are TRBV5-1 and TRBJ2-5; 7 bases are a match to TRBD1. The J segment lost 5 bases and the V segment lost 0 bases, leaving 4 bases of the junction unmatched. The CDR3 extends over 14 amino acids. Germline CDR1 is SGHRS and CDR2 is YFSETQ. CDR3 sequence (DNA): TGCGCCAGCAGCTTGGATCAGGGGGTGGAGACCCAGTACTTC. It translates to CASSLDQGVETQYF.

V gene TRBV2 combines with J gene TRBJ1-1; 9 positions match TRBD1. Germline V gene lookup returns CDR1 SNHLY and CDR2 FYNNEI. The CDR3 totals 15 residues. The J segment lost 7 bases and the V segment lost 7 bases, leaving 13 bases of the junction unmatched. In DNA, the CDR3 is TGTGCCAGCAACCAAAGGAATGTGGGACAGGGTGAAGCTTTCTTT. Amino acid sequence: CASNQRNVGQGEAFF.

V gene TRBV9 combines with J gene TRBJ2-3, with 7 bases aligning to TRBD2. This CDR3 region has 14 residues. The junction had 6 bases not matched to a gene; V was cut back by 6 bases and J by 2 bases. Germline V gene data show CDR1 as SGDLS and CDR2 as YYNGEE. The CDR3, as DNA: TGTGCCAGCAACCGCGGGGGATTCACAGATACGCAGTATTTT. Protein product: CASNRGGFTDTQYF.

The J gene is TRBJ1-5, the V gene TRBV2; no firm D call. The germline CDR1 and CDR2 sequences are SNHLY and FYNNEI. Between the trimmed V and J ends, which lost 5 bases and 2 bases, there was a span of 10 bases. The CDR3 runs 14 residues. In DNA, the CDR3 is TGTGCCAGCAGTCGGGAGGGAGGCAATCAGCCCCAGCATTTT. Its translation: CASSREGGNQPQHF.